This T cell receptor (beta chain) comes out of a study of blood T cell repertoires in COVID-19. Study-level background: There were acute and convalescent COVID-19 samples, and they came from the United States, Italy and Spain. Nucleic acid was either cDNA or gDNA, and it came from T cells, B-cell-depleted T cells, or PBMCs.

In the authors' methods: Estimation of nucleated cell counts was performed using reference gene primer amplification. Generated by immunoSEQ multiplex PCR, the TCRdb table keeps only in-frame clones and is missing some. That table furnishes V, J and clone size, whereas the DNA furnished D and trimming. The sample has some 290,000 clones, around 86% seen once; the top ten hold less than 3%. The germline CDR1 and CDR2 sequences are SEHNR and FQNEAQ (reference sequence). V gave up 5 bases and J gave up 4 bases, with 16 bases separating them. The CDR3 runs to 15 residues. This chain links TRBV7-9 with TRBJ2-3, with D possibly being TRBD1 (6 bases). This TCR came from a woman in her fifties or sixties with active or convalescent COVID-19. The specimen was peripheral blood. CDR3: CASSQGLAGPDTQYF. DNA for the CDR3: TGTGCCAGCAGCCAGGGGCTAGCAGGCCCAGATACGCAGTATTTT.